The entry below gives a single T cell receptor (beta chain) sequence along with its context. The antigen remains undetermined. The data derive from a study of PD-1 blockade in classical Hodgkin lymphoma. The overall study: On a schedule of every 2 weeks, patients received nivolumab 3 mg/kg intravenously. The study's findings and limits: Reports described newly diagnosed patients as having lower baseline TCR diversity than healthy donors.

Looked up from germline, CDR1 is MDHEN and CDR2 is SYDVKM. The germline V and J ends were trimmed by 7 bases and 0 bases, with 7 bases remaining between them. CDR3 length: 13 amino acids. All patients relapsed after autologous stem cell transplantation, and brentuximab vedotin exposure varied. Generated by immunoSEQ multiplex PCR, the TCRdb table keeps only in-frame clones and is missing some. The table shows more than 12,000 clones, with around four fifths occurring only once. Material: peripheral blood mononuclear cells (PBMCs), obtained before the second cycle of nivolumab. The chain carries TRBV28 and TRBJ1-3; D uncertain. The sequence derives from a human donor with classical Hodgkin lymphoma. DNA for the CDR3: TGTGCCAGCATTCTGAGCTCTGGAAACACCATATATTTT. It codes for CASILSSGNTIYF.